Presented here are 5 T cell receptor beta chains from one specimen sequenced in a study of Tregs in tolerant kidney transplant recipients. Mixed chimerism was transient after nonmyeloablative marrow transplants from related graft donors. Profiling relied on immunoSEQ multiplex PCR, and the TCRdb table lists in-frame clones only, not all of them. The table lists 25,000 to 40,000 clones. The starting material was CD4+ T cells from blood (PBMCs), obtained 24 months after the transplant. The receptors here all came from a human patient who received a combined kidney and bone marrow transplant. Some T cells could come from the graft donor.

In the case of this clone: The read stops 3 residues short of the end of the CDR3; the missing end is completed from the germline J gene. V and J are TRBV5-6 and TRBJ1-1; D uncertain. V dropped 0 bases and J dropped 1 base, with 7 bases sitting between them. CDR1 SGHDT and CDR2 YYEEEE come from the germline V gene. The CDR3 consists of 14 residues. CDR3 protein: CASSLATRNTEAFF. The CDR3 DNA, read in part, is TGTGCCAGCAGCTTGGCTACGAGGAACACTGAA.

As for this clone: Read coverage stops 3 residues before the CDR3 terminus; the germline J gene supplies the remainder. The rearrangement uses TRBV19 and TRBJ2-5, with TRBD2 matching 8 bases. V lost 4 bases to trimming and J lost 4 bases; unmatched junction nucleotides: 5. Germline assignment: CDR1 LNHDA and CDR2 SQIVND (reference sequence). The CDR3 contains 14 residues. Partial CDR3 DNA: TGTGCCAGTAGTACCGGGACTAGACGAGAGACC. Translation gives CASSTGTRRET. The CDR3 in its entirety is CASSTGTRRETQYF.

Notes on this clone: Read data end 3 residues before the CDR3 end; the end is taken from the germline J gene. The V and J genes are TRBV5-1 and TRBJ1-2, with no clear D. The germline V and J ends were trimmed by 4 bases and 2 bases, with 12 bases remaining between them. This CDR3 has 14 residues. Germline V gene lookup returns CDR1 SGHRS and CDR2 YFSETQ. CDR3 bases read: TGCGCCAGCAGCCTAACAGTGACAAACTATGGC. This sequence encodes CASSLTVTNYG. The full CDR3 is CASSLTVTNYGYTF. The whole variable domain, remainder taken from reference TRBV5-1 and TRBJ1-2, is KAGVTQTPRYLIKTRGQQVTLSCSPISGHRSVSWYQQTPGQGLQFLFEYFSETQRNKGNFPGRFSGRQFSNSRSEMNVSTLELGDSALYLCASSLTVTNYGYTFGSGTRLTVV.

For this clone: The read gets to within 3 residues of the CDR3 end, and the germline J gene fills in the rest. This chain links TRBV20-1 with TRBJ2-3, with a weak D call TRBD2 (6 bases). The CDR3 totals 14 residues. CDR1 DFQATT and CDR2 SNEGSKA come from the germline V gene (reference sequence). V dropped 1 base and J dropped 6 bases, with 14 bases sitting between them. Partial CDR3 DNA: TGCAGTGCTAGAGGGCCGGGGGTCGGGGATACG. It encodes CSARGPGVGDT. The full CDR3 protein reads CSARGPGVGDTQYF.

Notes on this clone: The DNA ends 3 residues before the CDR3 does, and the rest of the CDR3 is filled in from the germline J gene. The chain carries TRBV7-3 and TRBJ2-3, with 8 nucleotides matching TRBD2. CDR3 length equals 14 residues. J was trimmed by 2 bases and V by 5 bases; bases with no gene match: 3. CDR1 and CDR2 from the germline V gene are SGHTA and FQGTGA. The CDR3: CASSGSGNTDTQYF. Partial CDR3 DNA: TGTGCCAGCAGCGGTAGCGGGAACACAGATACG.